In this sample, the clone carrying this T cell receptor (beta chain) turned up a few times. TCRdb independently ran MiXCR on the RT-PCR reads; one entry per CDR3 protein. The table has about 500,000 distinct CDR3 sequences, about 17% seen once. This record belongs to a study of response to subunit inactivated influenza vaccine. CDR3 length equals 13 residues. V was trimmed by 8 bases and J by 2 bases, leaving 10 bases between them. In germline, CDR1 is MNHNY, CDR2 SVGAGI (reference sequence). The receptor comes from a man aged 45-69 years who received an inactivated influenza vaccine. V is TRBV6-6 and J is TRBJ1-3, with D perhaps TRBD1 (5 bases). The sample consisted of CD4+ T cells sorted from PBMCs, taken around 2 years after vaccination. This CDR3 reads CASLWGAGNTIYF. The DNA of the CDR3 is TGTGCCAGCCTGTGGGGCGCTGGAAACACCATATATTTT.